This T cell receptor beta chain was found in a study of blood T cells in healthy people across ages. Findings of the study overall: Strong correlation was found linking TCR beta diversity to naive T cell percentage.

PCR was performed a second time for about 7 to 12 cycles using a sample-barcoded 5' primer and a J-beta primer mix. With 12 random nucleotides, a template-switch adaptor tagged each individual cDNA molecule. Each CDR3 protein gets one entry after TCRdb re-called the 5' RACE reads with MiXCR. Among 1.5 million to 2 million distinct CDR3 sequences listed, roughly 30% were seen once. The sample providers were healthy Caucasian people from Russia, aged roughly 6 to 100. Note on this clonotype: Antigen specificity is unknown.

The germline V gene encodes CDR1 MGHRA and CDR2 YSYEKL. Trimming removed 9 bases from V and 4 bases from J; junction bases left unmatched: 16. The CDR3 contains 16 residues. The V and J genes are TRBV4-1 and TRBJ2-3; 7 nucleotides match TRBD1. The specimen sequenced was blood. The sequence came from a woman aged 25 to 39 in good health. This CDR3 reads CASRRQGRPGPDTQYF. The DNA for the CDR3 is TGCGCCAGTAGGAGACAGGGCCGCCCAGGGCCAGATACGCAGTATTTT.